These 7 T cell receptor beta chains share one sample of origin, sequenced in a study of T cells in women clearing cervical HPV infection. Repertoires were generated with immunoSEQ multiplex PCR, while TCRdb's copy carries only in-frame clones and drops some. The data include more than 10,000 clones; the top ten clones carry about 10%. The specimen was blood buffy coat. The receptors shown here come from a woman aged 18 to 75 with a cervical HPV16 infection that either progressed to CIN3+ or cleared (not recorded which).

For this clone: The read ends 3 residues shy of where the CDR3 ends; the end is completed using the germline J gene. The chain combines TRBV5-1 with TRBJ1-4; D remains ambiguous. Per germline, CDR1 SGHRS and CDR2 YFSETQ. The CDR3 is made up of 15 amino acids. V gave up 1 base and J gave up 1 base, with 8 bases separating them. The CDR3 is CASSLLGLTNEKLFF. The CDR3 bases that were read are TGCGCCAGCAGCTTGTTAGGGTTAACTAATGAAAAA. Based on the CDR3 plus reference TRBV5-1 and TRBJ1-4, the full variable domain is KAGVTQTPRYLIKTRGQQVTLSCSPISGHRSVSWYQQTPGQGLQFLFEYFSETQRNKGNFPGRFSGRQFSNSRSEMNVSTLELGDSALYLCASSLLGLTNEKLFFGSGTQLSVL.

As concerns this clone: The sequenced fragment ends 3 residues before the CDR3 boundary, so the rest is inferred from the germline J gene. The chain is built from TRBV18 and TRBJ1-1; 8 bases match TRBD1. Germline loops: CDR1 KGHSH, CDR2 LQKENI. The junction had 10 bases not matched to a gene; V was cut back by 4 bases and J by 3 bases. The CDR3 totals 16 residues. Partial CDR3 DNA: TGTGCCAGCTCACGAAACTCCGGGACAGGAGACACTGAA. Translated: CASSRNSGTGDTE. Given in full, the CDR3 is CASSRNSGTGDTEAFF.

Note on this clone: The read stops 3 residues short of the end of the CDR3; the missing end is completed from the germline J gene. The chain combines TRBV5-4 with TRBJ1-3, with a weak D call TRBD1 (5 bases). Looked up from germline, CDR1 is SGHNT and CDR2 is YYREEE (reference sequence). This CDR3 has 16 residues. Trimming took 4 bases from V and 0 from J, leaving 14 bases between them. The CDR3 sequence: CASSGGTSSSGNTIYF. CDR3 bases read: TGTGCCAGCAGCGGCGGGACTTCCAGCTCTGGAAACACC.

Comments on this clone: Coverage ceases 3 residues before the CDR3 finishes, and the germline J gene fills in the end. The V and J genes are TRBV12-3 or TRBV12-4 and TRBJ2-3; 9 bases match TRBD2. The junction had 8 bases not matched to a gene; V was cut back by 6 bases and J by 4 bases. This CDR3 comprises 15 residues. The CDR3 sequence is CASSEAGGRSDTQYF. Incomplete CDR3 DNA: TGTGCCAGCAGCGAGGCGGGGGGGAGGTCAGATACG.

Worth noting for this clone: With the read ending 3 residues before the CDR3 end, the germline J gene is used to fill in that end. The chain couples TRBV30 to TRBJ2-7; TRBD1 might be the D (8 bases). The V and J ends lost 3 bases and 2 bases respectively, with 14 bases between them. The V gene's germline CDR1 is GTSNPN and CDR2 SVGIG (reference sequence). The CDR3 totals 14 residues. The CDR3 DNA, read in part, is TGTGCCTGGAGAGGGGGGGGACAGGCCTACGAG. Its protein product is CAWRGGGQAYE. The full CDR3 is CAWRGGGQAYEQYF. The whole variable domain, filled in from reference TRBV30 and TRBJ2-7, reads SQTIHQWPATLVQPVGSPLSLECTVEGTSNPNLYWYRQAAGRGLQLLFYSVGIGQISSEVPQNLSASRPQDRQFILSSKKLLLSDSGFYLCAWRGGGQAYEQYFGPGTRLTVT.

To note about this clone: The CDR3 end is not reached by the read, which stops 3 residues before it; the germline J gene fills it in. V gene TRBV7-9 combines with J gene TRBJ2-5; no definite D call. The CDR3 loop spans 12 amino acids. The germline CDR1 and CDR2 sequences are SEHNR and FQNEAQ (reference sequence). The ends were cut back, 7 bases at V and 1 base at J, with 7 bases in the middle. CDR3 residues: CASTLSQETQYF. The CDR3 DNA, read in part, is TGTGCCAGCACCCTCTCCCAAGAGACC.

A remark on this clone: The CDR3 end is not reached by the read, which stops 3 residues before it; the germline J gene fills it in. This chain uses TRBV7-6 with TRBJ2-1; the D gene is possibly TRBD1 (6 bases). CDR3 length: 14 amino acids. Germline assignment: CDR1 SGHVS and CDR2 FNYEAQ. Between the trimmed V and J ends, which lost 0 bases and 5 bases, there was a span of 8 bases. The CDR3: CASSLARGDNEQFF. The CDR3 bases that were read are TGTGCCAGCAGCTTAGCCAGGGGTGACAATGAG.